Each of the 30 T cell receptor beta chains below was sequenced from the same sample in a study of OX40 agonist ivuxolimab in advanced cancers. Method: immunoSEQ multiplex PCR; TCRdb's copy keeps in-frame clones and lacks some. The data show more than 85,000 clones, with just under 85% seen just once and more than 1.4% held by the top ten. The sequenced sample was CD4+ or CD8+ T cells sorted from blood, obtained in a trial of the OX40 agonist ivuxolimab. The origin of the receptors is an adult with an advanced solid tumor such as melanoma, head and neck, liver or kidney cancer.

Only one count was recorded for this clone. The chain carries TRBV29-1 and TRBJ2-7; D remains unclear. From germline, CDR1 is SQVTM and CDR2 ANQGSEA. This CDR3 is 11 amino acids long. Trimming took 4 bases from V and 5 from J, leaving 9 bases between them. The CDR3 DNA is TGCAGCGTTGGCAGTATCAACGAGCAGTACTTC. Its translation is CSVGSINEQYF.

The V gene is TRBV7-2, the J gene TRBJ2-1; D is unclear. Germline V CDR1 and CDR2: SGHTA, FQGNSA. The length of the CDR3 is 14 residues. Trimming left V 0 bases short and J 2 bases short, with 5 bases between. The CDR3 is CASSLALPYNEQFF. CDR3 sequence (DNA): TGTGCCAGCAGCTTAGCGCTTCCCTACAATGAGCAGTTCTTC.

This clone has only a few counts. The J gene is TRBJ2-1, the V gene TRBV7-9; D not resolved. This CDR3 is 15 amino acids long. CDR1 and CDR2 (germline): SEHNR, FQNEAQ (reference sequence). The V end lost 1 base, the J end lost 4 bases, and 11 bases lay between the germline ends. In DNA form, the CDR3 reads TGTGCCAGCAGCTTAGGATCCGGCAGGTACAATGAGCAGTTCTTC. Its translation: CASSLGSGRYNEQFF. Supplemented by reference TRBV7-9 and TRBJ2-1, the full variable domain reads DTGVSQNPRHKITKRGQNVTFRCDPISEHNRLYWYRQTLGQGPEFLTYFQNEAQLEKSRLLSDRFSAERPKGSFSTLEIQRTEQGDSAMYLCASSLGSGRYNEQFFGPGTRLTVL.

By sample share, this clone is medium-sized. The chain joins TRBV9 to TRBJ1-3; D is uncertain. V lost 3 bases and J lost 0, with 7 bases in between. Germline V gene sequence: CDR1 SGDLS, CDR2 YYNGEE. CDR3 size: 14 residues. CDR3 in amino acids: CASSAFFSGNTIYF. The CDR3 region has the DNA TGTGCCAGCAGCGCCTTCTTCTCTGGAAACACCATATATTTT. The full variable domain, rest sourced from reference TRBV9 and TRBJ1-3, is DSGVTQTPKHLITATGQRVTLRCSPRSGDLSVYWYQQSLDQGLQFLIQYYNGEERAKGNILERFSAQQFPDLHSELNLSSLELGDSALYFCASSAFFSGNTIYFGEGSWLTVV.

This clone occurred a few times. J is TRBJ1-6 and V is TRBV5-1, with D hard to call. Germline V lookup: CDR1 SGHRS, CDR2 YFSETQ. This CDR3 spans 14 amino acids. Trimming shortened V by 3 bases and J by 9 bases, and 13 bases separated the two germline ends. In DNA, the CDR3 is TGCGCCAGCAGCTGGGCAGTCGAGGGTTCACCCCTCCACTTT. This translates into CASSWAVEGSPLHF.

The chain combines TRBV18 with TRBJ2-1; D unclear. With 3 bases removed from V and 4 bases from J, the gap between germline ends came to 4 bases. There are 12 residues in the CDR3. CDR1 and CDR2 from the germline V gene are KGHSH and LQKENI. The CDR3 nucleotides are TGTGCCAGCTCACCCCCTTACAATGAGCAGTTCTTC. Translated: CASSPPYNEQFF.

The chain links TRBV9 to TRBJ2-5; TRBD2 matches at 10 bases. The V and J ends lost 2 bases and 3 bases, in that order; junction bases with no gene match: 4. The V gene's germline CDR1 is SGDLS and CDR2 YYNGEE. This CDR3 spans 15 amino acids. The CDR3: CASSVASGSEETQYF. DNA of the CDR3: TGTGCCAGCAGCGTTGCTAGCGGGAGTGAAGAGACCCAGTACTTC.

The J gene is TRBJ1-3, the V gene TRBV6-5; no definite D call. The CDR3 spans 14 residues. Germline assignment: CDR1 MNHEY and CDR2 SVGAGI. V shed 2 bases and J shed 4 bases, with 9 bases lying between them. The CDR3 region is CASSYLPAGNTIYF. The DNA of the CDR3 is TGTGCCAGCAGTTACCTTCCGGCAGGAAACACCATATATTTT.

V is TRBV15 and J is TRBJ2-7; D might be TRBD1 (6 bases). Germline CDR1 and CDR2: LNHNV and YYDKDF (reference sequence). With 2 bases removed from V and 3 bases from J, the gap between germline ends came to 14 bases. This CDR3 spans 15 amino acids. The CDR3 coding sequence is TGTGCCACCAGCAGATCCCTGGACAGTTTCTACGAGCAGTACTTC. It specifies CATSRSLDSFYEQYF.

The chain links TRBV28 to TRBJ2-6; D is undetermined. V was shortened by 3 bases and J by 0 bases, with 9 bases between the two germline ends. The CDR3 covers 16 residues. Germline CDR1 reads MDHEN; CDR2 reads SYDVKM. CDR3 in DNA: TGTGCCAGCAGTTTCGGTGTCCTCTCTGGGGCCAACGTCCTGACTTTC. This codes for CASSFGVLSGANVLTF. Full variable domain (rest looked up from reference TRBV28 and TRBJ2-6): DVKVTQSSRYLVKRTGEKVFLECVQDMDHENMFWYRQDPGLGLRLIYFSYDVKMKEKGDIPEGYSVSREKKERFSLILESASTNQTSMYLCASSFGVLSGANVLTFGAGSRLTVL.

The chain carries TRBV9 and TRBJ2-1, with D possibly TRBD2 on 5 matching bases. The CDR3 covers 16 residues. Per germline, CDR1 SGDLS and CDR2 YYNGEE. V lost 0 bases and J lost 0, with 10 bases in between. The CDR3 loop reads CASSVASSHSYNEQFF. The CDR3 region has the DNA TGTGCCAGCAGCGTAGCTAGCAGCCACTCCTACAATGAGCAGTTCTTC.

The chain links TRBV14 to TRBJ2-1, with D possibly called TRBD1 or TRBD2 (7 bases each). Per germline, CDR1 SGHDN and CDR2 FVKESK. Trimming took 4 bases from V and 6 from J, leaving 22 bases between them. CDR3 size: 17 residues. CDR3 sequence (DNA): TGTGCCAGCAGCCGCCGAGGGAGGGGGCAGTTCGGCAATGAGCAGTTCTTC. Its translation: CASSRRGRGQFGNEQFF.

This rearrangement joins TRBV5-6 to TRBJ1-1, with D possibly matching TRBD1 (6 bases). The germline V and J ends were trimmed by 0 bases and 6 bases, with 18 bases remaining between them. CDR1 and CDR2 from the germline V gene are SGHDT and YYEEEE. The CDR3 contains 16 residues. Written as DNA, the CDR3 is TGTGCCAGCAGCTTGGTTGGGGGCCTCTTGGGGCCTGAAGCTTTCTTT. This translates into CASSLVGGLLGPEAFF. Full variable domain (outside the CDR3, taken from reference TRBV5-6 and TRBJ1-1): DAGVTQSPTHLIKTRGQQVTLRCSPKSGHDTVSWYQQALGQGPQFIFQYYEEEERQRGNFPDRFSGHQFPNYSSELNVNALLLGDSALYLCASSLVGGLLGPEAFFGQGTRLTVV.

The chain couples TRBV19 to TRBJ1-5; possibly TRBD1 for D (5 bases). The CDR3 totals 15 residues. In germline, CDR1 is LNHDA, CDR2 SQIVND (reference sequence). The V and J ends lost 1 base and 0 bases respectively, with 7 bases between them. CDR3 protein: CASSIGQYSNQPQHF. The CDR3 bases are TGTGCCAGTAGTATAGGACAGTATAGCAATCAGCCCCAGCATTTT. Full variable domain (rest looked up from reference TRBV19 and TRBJ1-5): DGGITQSPKYLFRKEGQNVTLSCEQNLNHDAMYWYRQDPGQGLRLIYYSQIVNDFQKGDIAEGYSVSREKKESFPLTVTSAQKNPTAFYLCASSIGQYSNQPQHFGDGTRLSIL.

This chain links TRBV19 with TRBJ1-1; tentative D call: TRBD1 (5 bases). This CDR3 has 16 residues. V was trimmed by 5 bases and J by 1 base, leaving 17 bases between them. Germline V CDR1 and CDR2: LNHDA, SQIVND (reference sequence). As DNA, the CDR3 is TGTGCCAGTAGTCCACCCTGGGGGAGAGGGAACACTGAAGCTTTCTTT. Translation: CASSPPWGRGNTEAFF. Variable domain in full (rest from reference TRBV19 and TRBJ1-1): DGGITQSPKYLFRKEGQNVTLSCEQNLNHDAMYWYRQDPGQGLRLIYYSQIVNDFQKGDIAEGYSVSREKKESFPLTVTSAQKNPTAFYLCASSPPWGRGNTEAFFGQGTRLTVV.

The chain has TRBV5-1 and TRBJ1-1, with TRBD1 matching 11 bases. There are 16 residues in the CDR3. Germline values: CDR1 SGHRS, CDR2 YFSETQ. V lost 0 bases to trimming and J lost 8 bases; unmatched junction nucleotides: 9. DNA of the CDR3: TGCGCCAGCAGCTTGGAGGGCGGACAGGGGGCGAAAGAAGCTTTCTTT. Its protein is CASSLEGGQGAKEAFF.

This sequence joins TRBV19 and TRBJ1-4; TRBD1 aligns across 9 bases. This CDR3 region has 18 residues. Losses at the gene ends were 6 bases for V and 0 bases for J; bases not matched to a gene: 11. Germline V gene sequence: CDR1 LNHDA, CDR2 SQIVND (reference sequence). CDR3 protein: CASSRTGVRRATNEKLFF. The CDR3 coding sequence is TGTGCCAGTAGCCGGACAGGGGTTAGGAGGGCAACTAATGAAAAACTGTTTTTT.

The gene calls are TRBV18 and TRBJ1-4; 7 bases fit TRBD1. The CDR3 runs 15 residues. V lost 5 bases and J lost 7; bases outside the gene matches: 10. Germline values: CDR1 KGHSH, CDR2 LQKENI. DNA of the CDR3: TGTGCCAGCTCAAATAGACAGGGAGAGAGTGAAAAACTGTTTTTT. Amino acids: CASSNRQGESEKLFF.

This sequence joins TRBV4-3 and TRBJ1-2, with unresolved D. Trimming cost V 2 bases and J 2 bases, with 12 bases left between them. The CDR3 extends over 15 amino acids. From germline, CDR1 is LGHNA and CDR2 YSLEER. The CDR3 DNA sequence: TGCGCCAGCAGCCAAAGCCGGACGGTGAACTATGGCTACACCTTC. Residues: CASSQSRTVNYGYTF.

The rearrangement joins TRBV7-9 to TRBJ2-7; 9 bases are a match to TRBD1. The V and J ends lost 4 bases and 5 bases, in that order; junction bases with no gene match: 12. Germline V gene sequence: CDR1 SEHNR, CDR2 FQNEAQ (reference sequence). The CDR3 has 16 residues. CDR3 DNA sequence: TGTGCCAGCAGCTCCCGAGCGGGACAGGGTGGAAACGAGCAGTACTTC. Its protein is CASSSRAGQGGNEQYF.

About this clone itself: The same CDR3 arises from other DNA sequences in this sample as well. The rearrangement links TRBV5-1 to TRBJ2-2, with 8 bases fitting TRBD1. The V segment lost 6 bases and the J segment 1 base; nucleotides outside the gene matches: 8. The germline V gene has CDR1 SGHRS and CDR2 YFSETQ. CDR3 length: 16 amino acids. CDR3 sequence: CASNKRDRGNTGELFF. CDR3 bases: TGCGCCAGCAACAAGCGAGACAGGGGGAACACCGGGGAGCTGTTTTTT.

The rearrangement joins TRBV5-1 to TRBJ2-3; D is unresolved. The CDR3 extends over 14 amino acids. Germline CDR1 reads SGHRS; CDR2 reads YFSETQ. Trimming took 6 bases from V and 2 from J, leaving 13 bases between them. CDR3 DNA: TGCGCCAGCATGGACGGCTTCGACACAGATACGCAGTATTTT. It specifies CASMDGFDTDTQYF.

This chain uses TRBV6-1 with TRBJ1-1; the D is unclear. CDR1 and CDR2 from the germline V gene are MNHNS and SASEGT. Trimming left V 2 bases short and J 0 bases short, with 4 bases between. This CDR3 has 13 residues. CDR3: CASSETLNTEAFF. DNA of the CDR3: TGTGCCAGCAGTGAAACGTTGAACACTGAAGCTTTCTTT.

This clone was counted once. The chain couples TRBV7-9 to TRBJ2-3; maybe TRBD2 (6 bases). Looked up from germline, CDR1 is SEHNR and CDR2 is FQNEAQ (reference sequence). This CDR3 region has 14 residues. Trimming cost V 3 bases and J 4 bases, with 11 bases left between them. The CDR3 region is CASSLEGSPDTQYF. The CDR3 region has the DNA TGTGCCAGCAGCTTGGAGGGTTCCCCAGATACGCAGTATTTT.

This chain connects TRBV7-9 to TRBJ1-6; 9 nucleotides line up with TRBD1. The junction had 9 bases not matched to a gene; V was cut back by 5 bases and J by 10 bases. Germline V gene data show CDR1 as SEHNR and CDR2 as FQNEAQ (reference sequence). CDR3 length: 15 amino acids. The CDR3, as DNA: TGTGCCAGCAGCATACAGGGGGCTTCTGGATCACCCCTCCACTTT. It codes for CASSIQGASGSPLHF.

The chain links TRBV5-4 to TRBJ1-2; the D gene is possibly TRBD1 (5 bases). Trimming pared 7 bases from V and 7 bases from J, leaving 26 bases between. The germline CDR1 and CDR2 sequences are SGHNT and YYREEE (reference sequence). The CDR3 contains 16 residues. The CDR3 here is CASYPGGGAPLSGYTF. The CDR3 DNA is TGTGCCAGCTACCCGGGCGGCGGGGCCCCCTTAAGTGGCTACACCTTC.

The chain links TRBV9 to TRBJ2-1; no clear D. Deletions cut 2 bases from V and 4 bases from J, with 16 bases between. The CDR3 is 16 residues long. Germline V CDR1 and CDR2: SGDLS, YYNGEE. CDR3 DNA sequence: TGTGCCAGCAGCGTCTCGTGGCTAGTTGCATACAATGAGCAGTTCTTC. Translation: CASSVSWLVAYNEQFF.

The rearrangement joins TRBV6-6 to TRBJ2-2; perhaps TRBD2 as D (6 bases). There are 14 residues in the CDR3. The V end lost 6 bases, the J end lost 1 base, and 9 bases lay between the germline ends. Germline assignment: CDR1 MNHNY and CDR2 SVGAGI (reference sequence). CDR3 in DNA: TGTGCCAGCAGGGAGGGGTTGAACACCGGGGAGCTGTTTTTT. Encoded protein: CASREGLNTGELFF.

This clone was observed a few times. This chain joins TRBV18 and TRBJ1-6; 9 bases are a match to TRBD1. V lost 2 bases, J lost 4 bases, and 3 bases stayed unmatched. This CDR3 comprises 16 residues. CDR1 is KGHSH, CDR2 LQKENI, per germline. In DNA, the CDR3 is TGTGCCAGCTCACCATATGGACAGGGGTATAATTCACCCCTCCACTTT. Translating it yields CASSPYGQGYNSPLHF.

The J gene is TRBJ2-5, the V gene TRBV5-1; 10 nucleotides line up with TRBD2. The J segment lost 2 bases and the V segment lost 4 bases, leaving 17 bases of the junction unmatched. CDR1 is SGHRS and CDR2 is YFSETQ in the germline V gene. The CDR3 spans 19 residues. The CDR3: CASSPGTRSSGGNQETQYF. The CDR3 DNA reads as TGCGCCAGCAGCCCCGGTACTCGGTCTAGCGGGGGCAATCAAGAGACCCAGTACTTC.